This T cell receptor beta chain is drawn from a study of T cell changes during pregnancy in multiple sclerosis. Sequenced by immunoSEQ multiplex PCR; TCRdb stores in-frame clones only, minus some. The sample has approximately 88,000 clones, about 94% seen once. This CDR3 region has 12 residues. From germline, CDR1 is SEHNR and CDR2 FQNEAQ (reference sequence). V gave up 3 bases and J gave up 6 bases, with 8 bases separating them. The genes are TRBV7-9 and TRBJ1-1; D is uncertain. The specimen comprised peripheral blood, sampled in the third trimester of pregnancy. The TCR comes from a female donor with multiple sclerosis, enrolled in a pregnancy study. The CDR3 sequence is CASSFGRAEAFF. CDR3 nucleotide sequence: TGTGCCAGCAGCTTTGGGAGGGCTGAAGCTTTCTTT.